This T cell receptor (beta chain) was profiled in a study of cytomegalovirus exposure and HLA in healthy donors. Trimming cost V 7 bases and J 1 base, with 16 bases left between them. The CDR3 has 16 residues. Germline CDR1 MNHNY, CDR2 SVGAGI (reference sequence). This clone appeared once. Primers: 60 Vbeta forward and 13 Jbeta reverse. TCRdb's table, derived via immunoSEQ multiplex PCR, lists solely in-frame clones and lacks some. In the table there are about 190,000 clones, around 79% of which are singletons. The receptor comes from a young woman in good health and CMV-seronegative. Input material: PBMCs. This rearrangement joins TRBV6-6 to TRBJ2-2; D call uncertain. The CDR3 nucleotides read TGTGCCAGCATTCACGGCCCTCTAGTGAACACCGGGGAGCTGTTTTTT. It yields the protein CASIHGPLVNTGELFF.